Below, one TCR beta chain is given with its context. Per the study methods: Nucleated cell number was recorded as an estimate derived from reference gene primer amplification. Only in-frame clones appear in the TCRdb table, and some are missing; sequencing was by immunoSEQ multiplex PCR. That table furnishes V, J and clone size, whereas the DNA furnished D and trimming. Seen here are around 150,000 clones, 80% to 90% observed once, and the top ten hold roughly 3.4%. Cohorts were based on clinical histories the participants reported. This sample was included in a study of blood T cell repertoires in COVID-19. Study in general: The cDNA or gDNA used as material had been derived from T cells, B-cell-depleted T cells, or PBMCs.

The CDR3 spans 13 residues. Germline CDR1 reads GTSNPN; CDR2 reads SVGIG (reference sequence). The V gene end was trimmed by 4 bases and the J gene end by 4 bases; junction bases not matched to a gene: 5. The gene calls are TRBV30 and TRBJ2-5; 8 positions match TRBD2. The TCR sequence derives from a woman aged 45-65 years with acute COVID-19. The material sequenced was PBMCs or T cells enriched from blood (not recorded which). The CDR3 region is CAWTTAGGETQYF. DNA for the CDR3: TGTGCCTGGACAACGGCGGGAGGAGAGACCCAGTACTTC.